This entry concerns a single T cell receptor (beta chain). V was shortened by 10 bases and J by 0 bases, with 16 bases between the two germline ends. The germline V gene has CDR1 ENHRY and CDR2 SYGVKD. This CDR3 region has 14 residues. The TCRbeta library was prepared with unique molecular identifiers. Using its own MiXCR run on the PCR reads, TCRdb lists one record per CDR3 protein. The table shows about 540,000 distinct CDR3 sequences, with about 16% occurring only once. The data are from a study of T-cell reconstitution after alpha-beta-depleted transplantation in children. Sample: PBMCs from the stem cell graft donor, taken from the stem cell graft. The rearrangement joins TRBV10-3 to TRBJ2-7; possible D gene TRBD2, 6 bases. The TCR sequence derives from a human donor who donated a stem cell graft to a child with acute lymphoblastic leukemia. The CDR3 spells CATRGLQHSYEQYF. The CDR3 region has the DNA TGTGCCACTCGGGGGTTACAGCACTCCTACGAGCAGTACTTC.